The 31 T cell receptor beta chains below come from one sample, sequenced in a study of cytomegalovirus exposure and HLA in healthy donors. Only in-frame clones appear in the TCRdb table, and some are missing; sequencing was by immunoSEQ multiplex PCR. The repertoire has about 110,000 clones, roughly 88% of them found once; the top ten carry more than 2.5%. The sequenced sample was PBMCs. These receptors came from a woman younger than 35 in good health and CMV-seronegative.

The chain recombines TRBV19 with TRBJ2-5, with TRBD1 matching over 7 bases. Trimming cost V 5 bases and J 5 bases; bases outside gene matches: 11. This CDR3 comprises 15 residues. Germline CDR1 reads LNHDA; CDR2 reads SQIVND (reference sequence). In DNA, the CDR3 is TGTGCCAGTAGTTACGGACAGGAAGGTTGGGAGACCCAGTACTTC. Translating gives CASSYGQEGWETQYF. Complete variable domain (other parts from reference TRBV19 and TRBJ2-5): DGGITQSPKYLFRKEGQNVTLSCEQNLNHDAMYWYRQDPGQGLRLIYYSQIVNDFQKGDIAEGYSVSREKKESFPLTVTSAQKNPTAFYLCASSYGQEGWETQYFGPGTRLLVL.

This clone was counted once. V is TRBV28 and J is TRBJ2-1; 13 bases line up with TRBD2. With V trimmed by 7 bases and J by 0 bases, 15 bases remained unmatched. This CDR3 is 20 amino acids long. Germline CDR1 and CDR2: MDHEN and SYDVKM. The CDR3 nucleotides are TGTGCCAGCACCCCACCTGGACTAGCGGGGGTCACCAGCTCCTACAATGAGCAGTTCTTC. Encoded protein: CASTPPGLAGVTSSYNEQFF.

The rearrangement joins TRBV6-5 to TRBJ2-1; 7 nucleotides line up with TRBD1. The CDR3 is 14 residues long. CDR1 is MNHEY, CDR2 SVGAGI, per germline. V was pared by 5 bases and J by 9 bases, with 10 bases of the junction left unmatched. Written as DNA, the CDR3 is TGTGCCAGCAGTCCCGGGACAGTGTTCCGTGAGCAGTTCTTC. This translates into CASSPGTVFREQFF.

This clone appeared a single time. The V and J genes are TRBV30 and TRBJ2-6; 10 bases fit TRBD1. The CDR3 covers 21 residues. The V gene end was trimmed by 0 bases and the J gene end by 3 bases; junction bases not matched to a gene: 17. Germline loops: CDR1 GTSNPN, CDR2 SVGIG (reference sequence). In DNA form, the CDR3 reads TGTGCCTGGAGTGTACGTCATTGGGGGGACAGGGGAAGTAGTGGGGCCAACGTCCTGACTTTC. It specifies CAWSVRHWGDRGSSGANVLTF.

The V call is TRBV19, the J call TRBJ1-5, with no clear D. V lost 5 bases and J 3 bases, leaving 8 bases between the germline ends. The length of the CDR3 is 13 residues. Germline V gene lookup returns CDR1 LNHDA and CDR2 SQIVND (reference sequence). The CDR3 protein is CASSLGVNQPQHF. The CDR3 DNA is TGTGCCAGTAGTTTGGGAGTCAATCAGCCCCAGCATTTT. Full variable domain (missing parts from reference TRBV19 and TRBJ1-5): DGGITQSPKYLFRKEGQNVTLSCEQNLNHDAMYWYRQDPGQGLRLIYYSQIVNDFQKGDIAEGYSVSREKKESFPLTVTSAQKNPTAFYLCASSLGVNQPQHFGDGTRLSIL.

This clone was picked up a small number of times. The rearrangement joins TRBV19 to TRBJ1-2; 7 nucleotides align to TRBD1. CDR1 and CDR2 (germline): LNHDA, SQIVND (reference sequence). The CDR3 sequence is 15 residues long. V gave up 7 bases and J gave up 7 bases; unmatched junction bases: 15. The CDR3 protein is CASTDPGQPKGGYTF. The CDR3 coding sequence is TGTGCCAGTACTGATCCGGGACAGCCGAAGGGTGGCTACACCTTC.

The gene calls are TRBV5-1 and TRBJ1-2; 8 bases align to TRBD1. The V and J ends lost 4 bases and 7 bases, in that order; junction bases with no gene match: 6. CDR3 length: 13 residues. Germline V CDR1 and CDR2: SGHRS, YFSETQ. CDR3 nucleotide sequence: TGCGCCAGCAGCCCCGGGACAGGATCTGGCTACACCTTC. Its protein is CASSPGTGSGYTF.

V gene TRBV9 combines with J gene TRBJ2-3; TRBD2 matches 7 bases. With V trimmed by 0 bases and J by 0 bases, 4 bases remained unmatched. Per the germline V gene, CDR1 is SGDLS and CDR2 is YYNGEE. This CDR3 has 16 amino acids. For the CDR3, the DNA is TGTGCCAGCAGCGTAGGGCGAGCGGGAAGCACAGATACGCAGTATTTT. It codes for CASSVGRAGSTDTQYF.

Here the CDR3 reads CASSRFSTEGAGANVLTF. For the CDR3, the DNA is TGTGCCAGCAGTAGGTTTTCGACAGAAGGGGCTGGGGCCAACGTCCTGACTTTC. The chain couples TRBV2 to TRBJ2-6, with D possibly matching TRBD1 (5 bases). Germline V gives CDR1 SNHLY, CDR2 FYNNEI. The CDR3 consists of 18 residues. V dropped 5 bases and J dropped 2 bases, with 19 bases sitting between them.

This clone was found once. This chain joins TRBV9 and TRBJ2-2; the match to TRBD2 covers 9 bases. This CDR3 spans 16 amino acids. With V trimmed by 0 bases and J by 5 bases, 5 bases remained unmatched. The germline gives CDR1 SGDLS, CDR2 YYNGEE. CDR3 sequence reads: CASSVVAGGSTGELFF. The DNA of the CDR3 is TGTGCCAGCAGCGTAGTGGCGGGGGGGTCTACCGGGGAGCTGTTTTTT.

This chain joins TRBV15 and TRBJ2-5, with 9 bases identical to TRBD1. The germline gives CDR1 LNHNV, CDR2 YYDKDF (reference sequence). The length of the CDR3 is 15 residues. Losses at the gene ends were 3 bases for V and 5 bases for J; bases not matched to a gene: 7. CDR3 amino acids: CATSSGTGTWETQYF. The CDR3 DNA follows: TGTGCCACCAGCAGCGGGACAGGGACCTGGGAGACCCAGTACTTC.

The chain links TRBV5-1 to TRBJ1-2, with 7 bases matching TRBD1. Germline CDR1 reads SGHRS; CDR2 reads YFSETQ. The trim removed 4 bases at V and 8 bases at J, leaving 14 bases unmatched. The length of the CDR3 is 15 residues. CDR3 sequence: CASSAPTQGGDGYTF. In DNA form, the CDR3 reads TGCGCCAGCAGCGCGCCTACTCAGGGGGGTGACGGCTACACCTTC.

This chain links TRBV7-3 with TRBJ1-2, with 8 bases fitting TRBD1. The germline CDR1 and CDR2 sequences are SGHTA and FQGTGA. The CDR3 is made up of 13 amino acids. The V gene end was trimmed by 5 bases and the J gene end by 4 bases; junction bases not matched to a gene: 3. CDR3 coding DNA: TGTGCCAGCAGCCCTGACAGGGGCTATGGCTACACCTTC. This sequence encodes CASSPDRGYGYTF.

This clone counts as medium-sized. The rearrangement uses TRBV14 and TRBJ2-2; the D is unclear. Deletions cut 4 bases from V and 5 bases from J, with 11 bases between. The CDR3 consists of 14 residues. Germline CDR1 SGHDN, CDR2 FVKESK. CDR3: CASSLQPQTGELFF. The CDR3 DNA follows: TGTGCCAGCAGCCTACAGCCACAGACCGGGGAGCTGTTTTTT.

This clone was counted a few times. V and J are TRBV6-5 and TRBJ1-2; 7 bases fit TRBD1. The ends lost 10 bases at V and 2 bases at J; junction bases unmatched: 4. CDR3 length: 12 amino acids. Germline CDR1 MNHEY, CDR2 SVGAGI. CDR3 coding DNA: TGTGCCACCAGGGGGGCCAACTATGGCTACACCTTC. This sequence encodes CATRGANYGYTF.

V is TRBV9 and J is TRBJ1-3; no firm D call. The CDR3 totals 14 residues. Trimming removed 0 bases from V and 2 bases from J, with 6 bases in between. Germline assignment: CDR1 SGDLS and CDR2 YYNGEE. This CDR3 is CASSVGDTGNTIYF. The CDR3 bases are TGTGCCAGCAGCGTAGGAGACACTGGAAACACCATATATTTT.

The chain recombines TRBV5-4 with TRBJ1-2; no clear D. This CDR3 has 12 residues. Germline V gives CDR1 SGHNT, CDR2 YYREEE (reference sequence). V lost 2 bases and J 7 bases, leaving 9 bases between the germline ends. The CDR3 loop reads CASSFDISGYTF. CDR3 DNA: TGTGCCAGCAGCTTCGACATTTCTGGCTACACCTTC.

J is TRBJ2-7 and V is TRBV5-4; 8 bases are shared with TRBD1. This CDR3 region has 15 residues. V shed 0 bases and J 3 bases; nucleotides not matched to a gene: 5. Germline CDR1 SGHNT, CDR2 YYREEE (reference sequence). DNA for the CDR3: TGTGCCAGCAGCTTGGGAGGTGACAGGGGCTACGAGCAGTACTTC. Translating it yields CASSLGGDRGYEQYF.

The chain links TRBV29-1 to TRBJ2-7, with 10 positions matching TRBD1. Germline CDR1 is SQVTM and CDR2 is ANQGSEA. J was trimmed by 2 bases and V by 5 bases; bases with no gene match: 3. This CDR3 region has 13 residues. CDR3 DNA: TGCAGCGTTACCGGGACAGGGGCCTACGAGCAGTACTTC. This codes for CSVTGTGAYEQYF.

The table lists this clone with a count of one. The rearrangement links TRBV30 to TRBJ1-4, with 8 bases fitting TRBD1. The CDR3 loop spans 12 amino acids. Germline CDR1 is GTSNPN and CDR2 is SVGIG (reference sequence). Unmatched junction bases numbered 3, after V lost 4 bases and J lost 8 bases. The CDR3 region has the DNA TGTGCCTGGACAGGGGGCGAGGAAAAACTGTTTTTT. Protein sequence: CAWTGGEEKLFF.

CDR3 coding DNA: TGTGCCAGCAGCTTTAGCGGGGCCTACAATGAGCAGTTCTTC. It encodes CASSFSGAYNEQFF. The V call is TRBV13, the J call TRBJ2-1; the match to TRBD2 covers 8 bases. Germline lookup yields CDR1 PRHDT and CDR2 FYEKMQ (reference sequence). This CDR3 spans 14 amino acids. J gave up 2 bases and V 3 bases, and 0 bases lay outside the gene matches.

The chain has TRBV27 and TRBJ2-7; D is perhaps TRBD1 (6 bases). This CDR3 comprises 15 residues. With 0 bases removed from V and 3 bases from J, the gap between germline ends came to 12 bases. Germline V CDR1 and CDR2: MNHEY, SMNVEV (reference sequence). CDR3 in amino acids: CASSLSEQGIYEQYF. Here the CDR3 DNA reads TGTGCCAGCAGTTTATCGGAGCAGGGGATCTACGAGCAGTACTTC.

The chain employs TRBV27 and TRBJ2-6, with a possible D match to TRBD1 (5 bases). Trimming removed 5 bases from V and 0 bases from J, with 11 bases in between. CDR3 size: 16 residues. Germline CDR1 reads MNHEY; CDR2 reads SMNVEV (reference sequence). The CDR3 is CASSPQTVSGANVLTF. DNA for the CDR3: TGTGCCAGCAGTCCGCAGACAGTCTCTGGGGCCAACGTCCTGACTTTC.

The rearrangement links TRBV4-1 to TRBJ2-7, with 12 bases aligning to TRBD1. This CDR3 spans 15 amino acids. Germline V gene lookup returns CDR1 MGHRA and CDR2 YSYEKL. V was clipped by 4 bases and J by 3 bases; unmatched bases: 4. Here the CDR3 DNA reads TGCGCCAGCAGCCCGGGACAGGGGGCTAACTACGAGCAGTACTTC. It encodes CASSPGQGANYEQYF.

The J gene is TRBJ1-5, the V gene TRBV6-1; TRBD1 matches 8 bases. The J segment lost 6 bases and the V segment lost 1 base, leaving 5 bases of the junction unmatched. The CDR3 is 15 amino acids. CDR1 MNHNS and CDR2 SASEGT come from the germline V gene. This CDR3 is CASSEGSGGFQPQHF. For the CDR3, the DNA is TGTGCCAGCAGTGAAGGGTCAGGGGGCTTTCAGCCCCAGCATTTT.

V and J are TRBV7-9 and TRBJ2-7; 9 nucleotides match TRBD2. The V gene end was trimmed by 5 bases and the J gene end by 5 bases; junction bases not matched to a gene: 10. Germline V gene data show CDR1 as SEHNR and CDR2 as FQNEAQ (reference sequence). This CDR3 has 15 residues. As DNA, the CDR3 is TGTGCCAGCAGCCCCAGGGCGGGGGGGCGGGACGAGCAGTACTTC. It yields the protein CASSPRAGGRDEQYF.

This rearrangement joins TRBV4-1 to TRBJ1-2; TRBD1 matches 9 bases. Germline V gene data show CDR1 as MGHRA and CDR2 as YSYEKL. Trimming at V came to 5 bases and at J to 2 bases, leaving 12 bases not matched to a gene. This CDR3 spans 17 amino acids. CDR3 in DNA: TGCGCCAGCAGCTCGTGGGTAACCGGGACAGGGAACTATGGCTACACCTTC. This gives the protein CASSSWVTGTGNYGYTF.

The rearrangement links TRBV4-1 to TRBJ2-5; tentatively, D is TRBD2 (5 bases). CDR3 length: 12 residues. V was cut by 1 base and J by 5 bases, with 5 bases left in between. In germline, CDR1 is MGHRA, CDR2 YSYEKL. This chain's CDR3 is CASSQGRETQYF. The CDR3 DNA reads TGCGCCAGCAGCCAAGGGAGGGAGACCCAGTACTTC.

This rearrangement joins TRBV27 to TRBJ1-2, with D tentatively TRBD1 (5 bases). This CDR3 contains 11 residues. The V gene's germline CDR1 is MNHEY and CDR2 SMNVEV (reference sequence). The V end was cut by 9 bases, the J end by 8 bases, with 13 bases between. In DNA form, the CDR3 reads TGTGCCAGTCGCGGGGCGCGAGGCTACACCTTC. As protein: CASRGARGYTF.

The chain is built from TRBV9 and TRBJ2-3, with 10 bases matching TRBD2. CDR3 length: 14 amino acids. Germline assignment: CDR1 SGDLS and CDR2 YYNGEE. V shed 4 bases and J 6 bases; nucleotides not matched to a gene: 5. The CDR3 DNA reads as TGTGCCAGCAGCAAAAGCGGGGGGGTGGATACGCAGTATTTT. Protein product: CASSKSGGVDTQYF.

The V call is TRBV9, the J call TRBJ2-1; D remains unclear. Germline CDR1 is SGDLS and CDR2 is YYNGEE. V was shortened by 0 bases and J by 7 bases, with 5 bases between the two germline ends. The length of the CDR3 is 12 residues. The CDR3 here is CASSVASNEQFF. The CDR3 bases are TGTGCCAGCAGCGTAGCGTCGAATGAGCAGTTCTTC. Supplemented by reference TRBV9 and TRBJ2-1, the full variable domain reads DSGVTQTPKHLITATGQRVTLRCSPRSGDLSVYWYQQSLDQGLQFLIQYYNGEERAKGNILERFSAQQFPDLHSELNLSSLELGDSALYFCASSVASNEQFFGPGTRLTVL.